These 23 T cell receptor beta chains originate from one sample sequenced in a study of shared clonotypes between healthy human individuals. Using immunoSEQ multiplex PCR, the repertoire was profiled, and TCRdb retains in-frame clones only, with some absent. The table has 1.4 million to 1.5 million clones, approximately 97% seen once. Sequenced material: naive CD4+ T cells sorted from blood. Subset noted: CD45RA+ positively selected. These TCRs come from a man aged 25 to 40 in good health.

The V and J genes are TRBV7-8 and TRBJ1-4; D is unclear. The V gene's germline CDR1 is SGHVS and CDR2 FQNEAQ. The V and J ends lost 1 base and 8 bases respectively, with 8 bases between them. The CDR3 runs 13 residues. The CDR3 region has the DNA TGTGCCAGCAGCTTAGGGGCCTTAGAAAAACTGTTTTTT. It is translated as CASSLGALEKLFF.

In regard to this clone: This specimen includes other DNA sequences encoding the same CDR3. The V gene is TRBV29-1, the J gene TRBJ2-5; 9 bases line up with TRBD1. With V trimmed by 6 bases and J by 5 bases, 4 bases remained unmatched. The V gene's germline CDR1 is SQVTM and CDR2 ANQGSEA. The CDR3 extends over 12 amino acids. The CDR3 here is CSVGQGAETQYF. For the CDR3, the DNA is TGCAGCGTGGGACAGGGTGCGGAGACCCAGTACTTC.

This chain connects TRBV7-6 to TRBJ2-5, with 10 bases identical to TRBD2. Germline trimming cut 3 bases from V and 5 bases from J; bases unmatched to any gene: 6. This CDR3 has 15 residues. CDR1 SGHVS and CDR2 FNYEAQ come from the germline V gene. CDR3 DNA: TGTGCCAGCAGCTTCGCAGCGGGAGGGGACGAGACCCAGTACTTC. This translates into CASSFAAGGDETQYF.

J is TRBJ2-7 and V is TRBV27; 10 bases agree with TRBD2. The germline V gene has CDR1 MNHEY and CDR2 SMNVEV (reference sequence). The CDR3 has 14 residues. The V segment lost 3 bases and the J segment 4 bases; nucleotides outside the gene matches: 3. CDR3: CASSFLAGEYEQYF. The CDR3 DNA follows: TGTGCCAGCAGTTTCCTAGCGGGAGAGTACGAGCAGTACTTC.

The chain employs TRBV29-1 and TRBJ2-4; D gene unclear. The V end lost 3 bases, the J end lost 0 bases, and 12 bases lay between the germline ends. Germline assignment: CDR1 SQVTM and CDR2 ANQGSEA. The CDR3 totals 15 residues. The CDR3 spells CSVDRTPLAKNIQYF. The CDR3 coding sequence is TGCAGCGTTGATCGAACACCGCTAGCCAAAAACATTCAGTACTTC.

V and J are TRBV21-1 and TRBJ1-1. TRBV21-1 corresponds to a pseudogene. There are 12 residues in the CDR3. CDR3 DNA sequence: TGTGCCAGCAGCCCGCCCAGGGACCAAGCTTTCTTT. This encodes CASSPPRDQAFF.

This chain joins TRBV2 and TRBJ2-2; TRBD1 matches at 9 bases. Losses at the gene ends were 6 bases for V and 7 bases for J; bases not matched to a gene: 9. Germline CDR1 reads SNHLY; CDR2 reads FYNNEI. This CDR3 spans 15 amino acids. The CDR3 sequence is CASRGNRGHGGELFF. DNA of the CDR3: TGTGCCAGCAGGGGTAACAGGGGGCATGGCGGGGAGCTGTTTTTT. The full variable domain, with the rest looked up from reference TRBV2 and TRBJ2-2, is EPEVTQTPSHQVTQMGQEVILRCVPISNHLYFYWYRQILGQKVEFLVSFYNNEISEKSEIFDDQFSVERPDGSNFTLKIRSTKLEDSAMYFCASRGNRGHGGELFFGEGSRLTVL.

The CDR3 DNA sequence: TGTGCCAGCAGCGTACTCGTGGCTAGCACAGATACGCAGTATTTT. This encodes CASSVLVASTDTQYF. The rearrangement links TRBV9 to TRBJ2-3; D remains unclear. Germline CDR1 reads SGDLS; CDR2 reads YYNGEE. Trimming stripped 1 base from V and 0 bases from J, with 9 bases between. CDR3 size: 15 residues.

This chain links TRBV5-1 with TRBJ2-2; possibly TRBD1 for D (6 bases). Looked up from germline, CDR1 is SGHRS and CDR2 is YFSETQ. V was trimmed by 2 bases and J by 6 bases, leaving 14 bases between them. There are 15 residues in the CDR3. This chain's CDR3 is CASSFKGEGSGELFF. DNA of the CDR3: TGCGCCAGCAGCTTTAAGGGGGAAGGCTCCGGGGAGCTGTTTTTT.

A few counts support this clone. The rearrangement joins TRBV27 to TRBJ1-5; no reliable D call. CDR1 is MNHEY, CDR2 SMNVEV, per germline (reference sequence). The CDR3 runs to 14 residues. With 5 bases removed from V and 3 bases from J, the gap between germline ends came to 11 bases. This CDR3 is CASSKQWVNQPQHF. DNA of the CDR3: TGTGCCAGCAGTAAACAGTGGGTCAATCAGCCCCAGCATTTT.

The CDR3 DNA sequence: TGTGCCAGCAGCTCCCGGGGGGGACAGCCCTACGAGCAGTACTTC. This gives the protein CASSSRGGQPYEQYF. The chain links TRBV7-2 to TRBJ2-7; perhaps TRBD2 as D (8 bases). V dropped 4 bases and J dropped 2 bases, with 15 bases sitting between them. This CDR3 contains 15 residues. Germline lookup yields CDR1 SGHTA and CDR2 FQGNSA.

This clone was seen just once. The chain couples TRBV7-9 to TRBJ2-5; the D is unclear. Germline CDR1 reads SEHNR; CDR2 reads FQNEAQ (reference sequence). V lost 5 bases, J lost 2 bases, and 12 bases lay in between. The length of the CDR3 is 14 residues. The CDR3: CASSPLGRQETQYF. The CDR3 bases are TGTGCCAGCAGCCCCCTAGGGCGACAAGAGACCCAGTACTTC. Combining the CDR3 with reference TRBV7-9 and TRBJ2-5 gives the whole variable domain DTGVSQNPRHKITKRGQNVTFRCDPISEHNRLYWYRQTLGQGPEFLTYFQNEAQLEKSRLLSDRFSAERPKGSFSTLEIQRTEQGDSAMYLCASSPLGRQETQYFGPGTRLLVL.

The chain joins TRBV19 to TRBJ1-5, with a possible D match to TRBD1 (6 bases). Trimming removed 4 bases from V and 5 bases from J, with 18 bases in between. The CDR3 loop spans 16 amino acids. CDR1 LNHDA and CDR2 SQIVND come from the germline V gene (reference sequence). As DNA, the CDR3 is TGTGCCAGTAGTAAGTTACAGGGCCTCGGTGATCAGCCCCAGCATTTT. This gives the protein CASSKLQGLGDQPQHF.

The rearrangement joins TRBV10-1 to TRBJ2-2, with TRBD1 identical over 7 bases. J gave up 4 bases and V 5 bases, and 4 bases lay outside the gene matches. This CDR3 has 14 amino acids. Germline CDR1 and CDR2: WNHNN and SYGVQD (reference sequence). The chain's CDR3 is CASSRNRGTGELFF. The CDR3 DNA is TGCGCCAGCAGTAGAAACAGGGGCACCGGGGAGCTGTTTTTT.

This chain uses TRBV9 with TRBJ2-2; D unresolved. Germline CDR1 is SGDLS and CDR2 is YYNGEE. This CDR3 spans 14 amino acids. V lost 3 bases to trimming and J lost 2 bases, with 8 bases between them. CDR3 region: CASSALPNTGELFF. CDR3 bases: TGTGCCAGCAGCGCGCTCCCCAACACCGGGGAGCTGTTTTTT.

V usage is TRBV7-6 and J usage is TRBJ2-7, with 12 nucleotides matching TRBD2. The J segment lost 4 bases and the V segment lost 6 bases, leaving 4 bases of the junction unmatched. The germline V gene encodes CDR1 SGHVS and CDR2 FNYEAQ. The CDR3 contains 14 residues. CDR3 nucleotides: TGTGCCAGCAGACGGACTAGCGGGGCTTACGAGCAGTACTTC. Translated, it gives CASRRTSGAYEQYF.

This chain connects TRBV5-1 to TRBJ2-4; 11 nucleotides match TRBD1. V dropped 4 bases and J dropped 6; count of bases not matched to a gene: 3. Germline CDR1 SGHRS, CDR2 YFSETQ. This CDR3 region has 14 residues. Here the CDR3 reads CASSEGTGGNIQYF. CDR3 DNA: TGCGCCAGCAGCGAGGGGACAGGGGGAAACATTCAGTACTTC.

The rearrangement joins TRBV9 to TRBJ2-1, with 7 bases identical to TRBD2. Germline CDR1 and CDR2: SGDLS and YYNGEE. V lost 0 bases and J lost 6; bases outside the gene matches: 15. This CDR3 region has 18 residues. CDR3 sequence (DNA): TGTGCCAGCAGCGTAGGTCCTGTTGGGTCTAGCGGTACCAATGAGCAGTTCTTC. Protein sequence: CASSVGPVGSSGTNEQFF.

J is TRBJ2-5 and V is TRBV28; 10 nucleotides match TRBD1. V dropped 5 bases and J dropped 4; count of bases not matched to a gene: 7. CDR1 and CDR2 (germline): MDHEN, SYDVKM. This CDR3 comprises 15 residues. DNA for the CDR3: TGTGCCAGCAGTACGACCGGGACAGGGGCAGAGACCCAGTACTTC. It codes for CASSTTGTGAETQYF.

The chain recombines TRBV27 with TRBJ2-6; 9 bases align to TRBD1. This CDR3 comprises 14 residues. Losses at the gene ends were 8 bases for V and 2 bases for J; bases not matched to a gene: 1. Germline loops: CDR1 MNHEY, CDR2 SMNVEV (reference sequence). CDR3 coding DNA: TGTGCCAGCCGGACAGGGGCTGGGGCCAACGTCCTGACTTTC. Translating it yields CASRTGAGANVLTF.

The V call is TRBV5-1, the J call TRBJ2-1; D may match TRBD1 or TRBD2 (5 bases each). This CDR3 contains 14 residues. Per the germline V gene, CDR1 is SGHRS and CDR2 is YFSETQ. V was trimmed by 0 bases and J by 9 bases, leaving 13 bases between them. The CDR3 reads CASSLAGRFGEQFF. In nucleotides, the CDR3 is TGCGCCAGCAGCTTGGCGGGACGGTTCGGTGAGCAGTTCTTC.

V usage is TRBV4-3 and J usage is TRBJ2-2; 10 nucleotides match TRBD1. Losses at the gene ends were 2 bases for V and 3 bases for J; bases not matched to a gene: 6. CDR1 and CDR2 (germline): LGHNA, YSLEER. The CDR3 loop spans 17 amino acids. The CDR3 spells CASSQLTGGADTGELFF. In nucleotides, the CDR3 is TGCGCCAGCAGCCAACTGACAGGGGGCGCGGACACCGGGGAGCTGTTTTTT.

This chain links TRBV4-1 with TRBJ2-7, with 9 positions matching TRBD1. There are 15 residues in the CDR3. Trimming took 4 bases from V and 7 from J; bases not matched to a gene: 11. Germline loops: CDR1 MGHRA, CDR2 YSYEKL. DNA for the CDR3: TGCGCCAGCAGCCGGCCGGGACAGGGACTTTGGGAGCAGTACTTC. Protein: CASSRPGQGLWEQYF.